These 20 T cell receptor beta chains share one sample of origin, sequenced in a study of blood T cells in healthy people across ages. A sample-barcoded 5' primer and a J-beta primer mix were used in a second PCR of roughly 7 to 12 cycles. MiXCR, applied by TCRdb to the 5' RACE reads, yields one record per CDR3 protein. The sample contains around 1,700,000 distinct CDR3 sequences, roughly 27% of which appear only once. Sample: blood. These receptors all stem from a woman aged 25 to 39 in good health.

A word on this clonotype: This may come from a read error, since a much larger clone is one base off. The chain uses TRBV7-9 and TRBJ2-7; 10 nucleotides line up with TRBD1. The V gene end was trimmed by 3 bases and the J gene end by 7 bases; junction bases not matched to a gene: 6. The V gene's germline CDR1 is SEHNR and CDR2 FQNEAQ (reference sequence). This CDR3 comprises 14 residues. CDR3 coding DNA: TGTGCCAGCAGCTTGACAGGGGGCGCGAAAGAGCAGTACTTC. It specifies CASSLTGGAKEQYF. The full variable domain, its missing parts supplied by reference TRBV7-9 and TRBJ2-7, is DTGVSQNPRHKITKRGQNVTFRCDPISEHNRLYWYRQTLGQGPEFLTYFQNEAQLEKSRLLSDRFSAERPKGSFSTLEIQRTEQGDSAMYLCASSLTGGAKEQYFGPGTRLTVT.

The rearrangement links TRBV4-3 to TRBJ2-3, with D perhaps given as TRBD1 or TRBD2 (5 bases each). Germline loops: CDR1 LGHNA, CDR2 YSLEER. This CDR3 has 15 residues. Trimming stripped 0 bases from V and 5 bases from J, with 12 bases between. CDR3 protein: CASSQDGGRGDTQYF. The DNA of the CDR3 is TGCGCCAGCAGCCAAGATGGGGGTAGAGGAGATACGCAGTATTTT.

The chain carries TRBV7-2 and TRBJ2-1; 9 nucleotides match TRBD1. After removal of 1 base from V and 4 bases from J, the junction contained 5 bases not matched to a gene. This CDR3 comprises 16 residues. Germline V gene data show CDR1 as SGHTA and CDR2 as FQGNSA. The CDR3 is CASSLVVGQGYNEQFF. In DNA, the CDR3 is TGTGCCAGCAGCTTAGTCGTCGGACAGGGGTACAATGAGCAGTTCTTC.

This clonotype has at least ten counts. The rearrangement joins TRBV7-2 to TRBJ2-5; possible D gene TRBD2, 6 bases. The CDR3 loop spans 15 amino acids. Germline V CDR1 and CDR2: SGHTA, FQGNSA. Trimming shortened V by 5 bases and J by 4 bases, and 17 bases separated the two germline ends. Here the CDR3 reads CASSLPRGRRETQYF. DNA of the CDR3: TGTGCCAGCAGCCTCCCCCGGGGGAGGCGAGAGACCCAGTACTTC.

Only a few counts were recorded for this clonotype. V gene TRBV20-1 combines with J gene TRBJ1-2, with D uncertain. The V end lost 0 bases, the J end lost 5 bases, and 13 bases lay between the germline ends. The CDR3 covers 14 residues. Germline-derived CDR1 and CDR2 are DFQATT and SNEGSKA (reference sequence). CDR3 residues: CSARDPTERYGYTF. The CDR3 DNA reads TGCAGTGCTAGAGATCCCACGGAGAGGTATGGCTACACCTTC.

This clonotype was seen a few times. This chain links TRBV3-1 with TRBJ2-3; 10 nucleotides align to TRBD2. CDR1 and CDR2 (germline): LGHDT, YNNKEL (reference sequence). Trimming cost V 4 bases and J 3 bases; bases outside gene matches: 4. The CDR3 runs 15 residues. The DNA for the CDR3 is TGTGCCAGCAGCCCACTAGCGGGAATGACAGATACGCAGTATTTT. It is translated as CASSPLAGMTDTQYF.

The chain combines TRBV5-1 with TRBJ1-1; 8 bases align to TRBD1. The germline V gene encodes CDR1 SGHRS and CDR2 YFSETQ. V was clipped by 0 bases and J by 0 bases; unmatched bases: 4. The CDR3 is 16 amino acids. For the CDR3, the DNA is TGCGCCAGCAGCTTGGCGGGGACAGGCCTGAACACTGAAGCTTTCTTT. Translated: CASSLAGTGLNTEAFF.

This clonotype occurred a few times. This CDR3 is CSVARGARGTEAFF. The CDR3 DNA reads as TGCAGCGTCGCCCGCGGGGCCAGGGGCACTGAAGCTTTCTTT. The rearrangement links TRBV29-1 to TRBJ1-1, with a tentative D call TRBD1 (6 bases). Trimming removed 6 bases from V and 4 bases from J, with 18 bases in between. This CDR3 comprises 14 residues. Germline assignment: CDR1 SQVTM and CDR2 ANQGSEA.

V usage is TRBV20-1 and J usage is TRBJ2-3, with 7 bases lining up with TRBD1. Germline values: CDR1 DFQATT, CDR2 SNEGSKA (reference sequence). The CDR3 runs to 13 residues. V was clipped by 5 bases and J by 10 bases; unmatched bases: 12. The CDR3 here is CSAPQGVAGSQYF. The CDR3 nucleotides read TGCAGTGCTCCCCAGGGGGTGGCCGGATCGCAGTATTTT.

In the case of this clonotype: The junction shows a germline mismatch at one end, possibly a read error. This rearrangement joins TRBV5-6 to TRBJ2-3; D ambiguous. Germline CDR1 is SGHDT and CDR2 is YYEEEE. The CDR3 has 15 residues. The CDR3 DNA is TGTGCCAGCAGCTTCACTAACGATATGTCAGATACGCAGGATTTT. It yields the protein CASSFTNDMSDTQDF.

V gene TRBV2 combines with J gene TRBJ2-6; the match to TRBD1 covers 10 bases. Germline-derived CDR1 and CDR2 are SNHLY and FYNNEI. This CDR3 comprises 18 residues. With V trimmed by 7 bases and J by 0 bases, 9 bases remained unmatched. In nucleotides, the CDR3 is TGTGCCAGCAAACGGGACAGGGGACTTTTCTCTGGGGCCAACGTCCTGACTTTC. It translates to CASKRDRGLFSGANVLTF.

The V gene is TRBV19, the J gene TRBJ2-3; D is uncertain. This CDR3 spans 13 amino acids. Germline CDR1 is LNHDA and CDR2 is SQIVND (reference sequence). The V end was cut by 4 bases, the J end by 1 base, with 6 bases between. CDR3 loop: CASSNQGTDTQYF. DNA for the CDR3: TGTGCCAGTAGTAACCAGGGCACAGATACGCAGTATTTT. Variable domain in full (rest from reference TRBV19 and TRBJ2-3): DGGITQSPKYLFRKEGQNVTLSCEQNLNHDAMYWYRQDPGQGLRLIYYSQIVNDFQKGDIAEGYSVSREKKESFPLTVTSAQKNPTAFYLCASSNQGTDTQYFGPGTRLTVL.

The rearrangement links TRBV29-1 to TRBJ1-1; TRBD1 might be the D (6 bases). CDR3 length: 13 amino acids. CDR1 is SQVTM, CDR2 ANQGSEA, per germline. Trimming removed 7 bases from V and 0 bases from J, with 12 bases in between. The CDR3 DNA sequence: TGCAGCGCCGGGACACGCCTGAACACTGAAGCTTTCTTT. Translating gives CSAGTRLNTEAFF.

The chain joins TRBV12-3 or TRBV12-4 to TRBJ1-2, with no clear D. V was trimmed by 6 bases and J by 6 bases, leaving 14 bases between them. The CDR3 loop spans 13 amino acids. For the CDR3, the DNA is TGTGCCAGCAGCCCCACAGCTTTGCATGGCTACACCTTC. Translating gives CASSPTALHGYTF.

The chain employs TRBV28 and TRBJ2-1; D uncertain. Germline V gene data show CDR1 as MDHEN and CDR2 as SYDVKM. The ends were cut back, 4 bases at V and 10 bases at J, with 14 bases in the middle. The CDR3 runs to 13 residues. The CDR3 DNA sequence: TGTGCCAGCAGTTCGGGCTTCGGGTACGAGCAGTTCTTC. Translated: CASSSGFGYEQFF.

This rearrangement joins TRBV11-2 to TRBJ1-4; the D is unclear. The V end was cut by 5 bases, the J end by 6 bases, with 10 bases between. Germline-derived CDR1 and CDR2 are SGHAT and FQNNGV. This CDR3 has 13 amino acids. The CDR3 loop reads CASSLIEDEKLFF. The CDR3 DNA reads TGTGCCAGCAGCCTAATCGAGGATGAAAAACTGTTTTTT. Variable domain in full (rest from reference TRBV11-2 and TRBJ1-4): EAGVAQSPRYKIIEKRQSVAFWCNPISGHATLYWYQQILGQGPKLLIQFQNNGVVDDSQLPKDRFSAERLKGVDSTLKIQPAKLEDSAVYLCASSLIEDEKLFFGSGTQLSVL.

The rearrangement links TRBV20-1 to TRBJ1-2; 9 nucleotides match TRBD1. The J segment lost 5 bases and the V segment lost 0 bases, leaving 10 bases of the junction unmatched. Germline lookup yields CDR1 DFQATT and CDR2 SNEGSKA (reference sequence). CDR3 size: 16 residues. CDR3 bases: TGCAGTGCTAGAGATCCCTTCCGGGACAGGGTTTATGGCTACACCTTC. Translated, it gives CSARDPFRDRVYGYTF.

This clonotype was counted at least ten times. This sequence joins TRBV4-1 and TRBJ2-7; weak D call: TRBD1 (7 bases). Deletions cut 1 base from V and 1 base from J, with 14 bases between. The CDR3 has 16 residues. Per germline, CDR1 MGHRA and CDR2 YSYEKL. The CDR3, as DNA: TGCGCCAGCAGCCAAGCTGACAGGGCGGGATCCTACGAGCAGTACTTC. The encoded protein is CASSQADRAGSYEQYF.

This clonotype was counted a few times. The chain employs TRBV12-3 or TRBV12-4 and TRBJ2-5; D uncertain. V was pared by 6 bases and J by 11 bases, with 16 bases between. The CDR3 runs 12 residues. This chain's CDR3 is CASSTPKNEQYF. In DNA, the CDR3 is TGTGCCAGCAGCACTCCTAAGAATGAGCAGTACTTC.

This clonotype has ten or more counts. The chain is built from TRBV7-9 and TRBJ2-6, with 8 bases matching TRBD1. The CDR3 is 17 amino acids. Germline V lookup: CDR1 SEHNR, CDR2 FQNEAQ (reference sequence). CDR3 nucleotides: TGTGCTTCCGACGGACAGGGACTCGTCTCTGGGGCCAACGTCCTGACTTTC. This sequence encodes CASDGQGLVSGANVLTF.